Listed here are 25 T cell receptor beta chains from one sample, sequenced in a study of Graves' ophthalmopathy and Graves' hyperthyroidism. TCR beta CDR3 amplification used RNA transcripts. HTBI primers served in a first-round RT-PCR, which a second-round multiplex PCR followed. MiXCR, applied by TCRdb to the multiplex PCR reads, yields one record per CDR3 protein. The profile shows about 550,000 distinct CDR3 sequences, under 45% of them singletons. Sequenced: peripheral blood or thyroid tissue (not recorded which). The receptors here all came from an adult man with Graves' hyperthyroidism.

This clonotype was recorded at least ten times. The chain is built from TRBV20-1 and TRBJ1-4, with D possibly TRBD1 on 5 matching bases. CDR1 and CDR2 from the germline V gene are DFQATT and SNEGSKA (reference sequence). The ends were cut back, 4 bases at V and 7 bases at J, with 16 bases in the middle. The CDR3 is made up of 14 amino acids. CDR3 nucleotides: TGCAGTGCTAAGAGTGCCAGGGCCAGTGAAAAACTGTTTTTT. Protein product: CSAKSARASEKLFF.

This clonotype occurred a few times. This chain uses TRBV5-8 with TRBJ1-1; the match to TRBD1 covers 8 bases. Germline values: CDR1 SGHTS, CDR2 YDEGEE. The CDR3 extends over 15 amino acids. The J segment lost 7 bases and the V segment lost 0 bases, leaving 8 bases of the junction unmatched. CDR3 protein: CASSLAGGLSGEAFF. The CDR3 DNA sequence: TGTGCCAGCAGCTTGGCAGGGGGCTTGAGTGGTGAAGCTTTCTTT.

The V gene is TRBV2, the J gene TRBJ1-4; D ambiguous. V dropped 6 bases and J dropped 8 bases, with 22 bases sitting between them. Germline assignment: CDR1 SNHLY and CDR2 FYNNEI. The CDR3 has 16 amino acids. This chain's CDR3 is CASSLRRDDTGEKLFF. The CDR3 DNA sequence: TGTGCCAGCAGCCTTCGGAGGGATGACACCGGGGAAAAACTGTTTTTT.

This clonotype was counted ten times or more. The chain combines TRBV24-1 with TRBJ2-2, with D tentatively TRBD1 (5 bases). From germline, CDR1 is KGHDR and CDR2 SFDVKD. CDR3 length: 15 residues. V lost 3 bases and J lost 1, with 8 bases in between. DNA for the CDR3: TGTGCCACCAGTGATGCAGGGCTGAACACCGGGGAGCTGTTTTTT. The encoded protein is CATSDAGLNTGELFF.

Remarks on this clonotype: A much larger clone is a single base away; this may be a read error. This chain uses TRBV19 with TRBJ1-2, with 7 bases matching TRBD1. This CDR3 has 15 residues. Losses at the gene ends were 5 bases for V and 5 bases for J; bases not matched to a gene: 11. The germline gives CDR1 LNHDA, CDR2 SQIVND (reference sequence). The CDR3 loop reads CASSALKTGEYGYTF. CDR3 DNA: TGTGCCAGTAGTGCCCTAAAAACAGGGGAATATGGCTACACCTTC. The full variable domain, its missing parts supplied by reference TRBV19 and TRBJ1-2, is DGGITQSPKYLFRKEGQNVTLSCEQNLNHDAMYWYRQDPGQGLRLIYYSQIVNDFQKGDIAEGYSVSREKKESFPLTVTSAQKNPTAFYLCASSALKTGEYGYTFGSGTRLTVV.

The V gene is TRBV12-3 or TRBV12-4, the J gene TRBJ2-7; no firm D call. The CDR3 runs 14 residues. With 6 bases removed from V and 0 bases from J, the gap between germline ends came to 12 bases. The CDR3 DNA sequence: TGTGCCAGCAGGACCGTTGCTGACTCCTACGAGCAGTACTTC. As protein: CASRTVADSYEQYF.

V usage is TRBV15 and J usage is TRBJ2-7; 9 nucleotides match TRBD1. The V gene end was trimmed by 1 base and the J gene end by 4 bases; junction bases not matched to a gene: 8. Germline V gives CDR1 LNHNV, CDR2 YYDKDF (reference sequence). The CDR3 is made up of 16 amino acids. The CDR3 spells CATSRGAGTGQYEQYF. The CDR3 DNA reads TGTGCCACCAGCAGAGGCGCGGGGACAGGGCAATACGAGCAGTACTTC.

This clonotype has a count of ten or more. The J gene is TRBJ1-2, the V gene TRBV29-1, with D unresolved. V shed 5 bases and J shed 0 bases, with 7 bases lying between them. The CDR3 loop spans 12 amino acids. Germline CDR1 SQVTM, CDR2 ANQGSEA. The CDR3 sequence: CSVPTANYGYTF. The CDR3 region has the DNA TGCAGCGTTCCCACAGCTAACTATGGCTACACCTTC.

The chain carries TRBV11-2 and TRBJ2-7; D remains unclear. Germline V gives CDR1 SGHAT, CDR2 FQNNGV. The CDR3 is 12 amino acids. With 6 bases removed from V and 3 bases from J, the gap between germline ends came to 9 bases. CDR3 region: CASSVPSYEQYF. DNA for the CDR3: TGTGCCAGCAGTGTCCCCAGCTACGAGCAGTACTTC.

This clonotype was seen repeatedly, ten times or more. This chain connects TRBV29-1 to TRBJ1-1; 8 nucleotides match TRBD1. Germline CDR1 reads SQVTM; CDR2 reads ANQGSEA. The CDR3 is 15 amino acids. V lost 4 bases, J lost 4 bases, and 11 bases stayed unmatched. The CDR3, as DNA: TGCAGCGTTGGAATCTCCAGGGGGCCAGGCACTGAAGCTTTCTTT. It codes for CSVGISRGPGTEAFF.

This clonotype was observed a single time. The chain joins TRBV29-1 to TRBJ1-1; 7 bases map to TRBD1. The CDR3 has 12 residues. Unmatched junction bases numbered 3, after V lost 5 bases and J lost 3 bases. CDR1 is SQVTM and CDR2 is ANQGSEA in the germline V gene. The CDR3 spells CSVKGADTEAFF. DNA for the CDR3: TGCAGCGTTAAGGGGGCTGACACTGAAGCTTTCTTT.

The rearrangement uses TRBV13 and TRBJ2-7; perhaps D is TRBD1 or TRBD2 (6 bases each). With 3 bases removed from V and 5 bases from J, the gap between germline ends came to 17 bases. This CDR3 has 15 amino acids. CDR1 PRHDT and CDR2 FYEKMQ come from the germline V gene (reference sequence). Written as DNA, the CDR3 is TGTGCCAGCAGCTTGGTCGGAGGGGGGCCGGACGAGCAGTACTTC. Amino acids: CASSLVGGGPDEQYF.

The CDR3: CSARGGPRETQYF. The DNA for the CDR3 is TGCAGTGCTAGAGGGGGGCCTCGAGAGACCCAGTACTTC. The J gene is TRBJ2-5, the V gene TRBV20-1; D possibly corresponds to TRBD1 (6 bases). V lost 1 base to trimming and J lost 4 bases, with 10 bases between them. CDR1 and CDR2 (germline): DFQATT, SNEGSKA (reference sequence). The CDR3 spans 13 residues.

This clonotype was seen ten or more times. The V gene is TRBV2, the J gene TRBJ1-5; a possible D gene is TRBD1 (5 bases). Trimming removed 2 bases at V and 5 bases at J, with 19 bases between. Germline-derived CDR1 and CDR2 are SNHLY and FYNNEI. The CDR3 is 17 amino acids. The CDR3 DNA reads TGTGCCAGCAGTGAATCGCGGGGGAGTACAGCCCATCAGCCCCAGCATTTT. Its protein is CASSESRGSTAHQPQHF. The full variable domain, its missing parts supplied by reference TRBV2 and TRBJ1-5, is EPEVTQTPSHQVTQMGQEVILRCVPISNHLYFYWYRQILGQKVEFLVSFYNNEISEKSEIFDDQFSVERPDGSNFTLKIRSTKLEDSAMYFCASSESRGSTAHQPQHFGDGTRLSIL.

This clonotype has a handful of counts. The gene calls are TRBV4-1 and TRBJ2-7; possibly TRBD1 or TRBD2 for D (5 bases each). The CDR3 is 16 amino acids. Germline values: CDR1 MGHRA, CDR2 YSYEKL. Trimming pared 2 bases from V and 3 bases from J, leaving 17 bases between. CDR3 protein: CASSQPTMTAYYEQYF. The DNA of the CDR3 is TGCGCCAGCAGCCAACCGACTATGACAGCCTACTACGAGCAGTACTTC.

This clonotype has just a few counts. The CDR3 coding sequence is TGTGCCAGCAGCTCAAACATAGCGGGGGCGAACAATGAGCAGTTCTTC. It specifies CASSSNIAGANNEQFF. The chain couples TRBV7-8 to TRBJ2-1; 9 bases match TRBD2. Unmatched junction bases numbered 9, after V lost 4 bases and J lost 5 bases. Germline V CDR1 and CDR2: SGHVS, FQNEAQ. The CDR3 runs 16 residues.

The chain recombines TRBV29-1 with TRBJ2-2; possibly TRBD1 for D (6 bases). This CDR3 spans 14 amino acids. The germline V and J ends were trimmed by 8 bases and 8 bases, with 21 bases remaining between them. Looked up from germline, CDR1 is SQVTM and CDR2 is ANQGSEA. The CDR3 DNA sequence: TGCAGCTTAGTGCCCCTCAGGGGACGAGGGGAGCTGTTTTTT. This gives the protein CSLVPLRGRGELFF.

This clonotype was detected a few times. The chain couples TRBV25-1 to TRBJ2-3; 10 nucleotides line up with TRBD2. The ends lost 3 bases at V and 3 bases at J; junction bases unmatched: 15. The CDR3 covers 19 residues. Germline CDR1 is MGHDK and CDR2 is SYGVNS. The CDR3 is CASSEGLAGEHSRTDTQYF. The CDR3 coding sequence is TGTGCCAGCAGTGAGGGGCTAGCGGGAGAACATTCCCGTACAGATACGCAGTATTTT.

This clonotype showed up many times. The chain is built from TRBV24-1 and TRBJ2-5, with 7 positions matching TRBD2. Per the germline V gene, CDR1 is KGHDR and CDR2 is SFDVKD. Trimming at V came to 3 bases and at J to 1 base, leaving 13 bases not matched to a gene. This CDR3 spans 18 amino acids. Written as DNA, the CDR3 is TGTGCCACCAGTGATGCCCCGGGGGGTAGCGCCTCCCAAGAGACCCAGTACTTC. Protein product: CATSDAPGGSASQETQYF.

This chain links TRBV5-1 with TRBJ2-7; 10 nucleotides align to TRBD1. V shed 0 bases and J 7 bases; nucleotides not matched to a gene: 7. The CDR3 has 15 residues. Germline assignment: CDR1 SGHRS and CDR2 YFSETQ. The CDR3 sequence: CASSLGGQGRREQYF. As DNA, the CDR3 is TGCGCCAGCAGCTTGGGGGGACAGGGGCGGAGGGAGCAGTACTTC.

The chain employs TRBV12-3 or TRBV12-4 and TRBJ1-1, with no clear D. Trimming stripped 2 bases from V and 2 bases from J, with 12 bases between. The CDR3 totals 15 residues. CDR3 protein: CASSLREALNTEAFF. The CDR3 DNA follows: TGTGCCAGCAGTTTACGGGAAGCTCTAAACACTGAAGCTTTCTTT.

The chain is built from TRBV10-3 and TRBJ1-1; D uncertain. The CDR3 is made up of 13 amino acids. Trimming took off 6 bases at V and 1 base at J, with 9 bases between the two ends. Germline V gene sequence: CDR1 ENHRY, CDR2 SYGVKD. CDR3 DNA: TGTGCCATCAGAGGCGGATCGAACACTGAAGCTTTCTTT. Encoded protein: CAIRGGSNTEAFF.

This clonotype was counted ten times or more. The chain uses TRBV20-1 and TRBJ2-7; possibly TRBD1 or TRBD2 for D (5 bases each). In germline, CDR1 is DFQATT, CDR2 SNEGSKA (reference sequence). There are 13 residues in the CDR3. The V gene lost 4 bases and the J gene lost 2 bases, with 12 bases spanning the gap. The CDR3 spells CSANRGGTYEQYF. The CDR3 coding sequence is TGCAGTGCTAACCGGGGCGGCACCTACGAGCAGTACTTC.

The V gene is TRBV7-8, the J gene TRBJ2-5; no reliable D call. Germline-derived CDR1 and CDR2 are SGHVS and FQNEAQ. Trimming shortened V by 0 bases and J by 2 bases, and 7 bases separated the two germline ends. The CDR3 extends over 14 amino acids. The CDR3 DNA reads TGTGCCAGCAGCTTAGCGCCGAATCAAGAGACCCAGTACTTC. This gives the protein CASSLAPNQETQYF.

On this clonotype: Given a much more abundant clone one base away, this may be a read error. The V and J genes are TRBV10-3 and TRBJ2-7, with 8 bases lining up with TRBD2. This CDR3 comprises 15 residues. CDR1 is ENHRY, CDR2 SYGVKD, per germline. Trimming took 3 bases from V and 4 from J; bases not matched to a gene: 8. As DNA, the CDR3 is TGTGCCATCAGTGAAGGGGGACTAGTAACTTACGAGCAGTACTTC. Translated: CAISEGGLVTYEQYF.